These 17 T cell receptor beta chains came from one sample sequenced in a study of T cells after yellow fever vaccination. From the 5' RACE reads, TCRdb called clonotypes with MiXCR, one entry per CDR3 protein. The data hold 80,000 to 100,000 distinct CDR3 sequences, with about 8.4% observed a single time. The source material was CD8+ T cells not binding an NS4B(214-222) dextramer, sorted from PBMCs, sampled less than 18 days after the first yellow fever vaccination. The receptors stem from a man between 18 and 35 years old who received the YFV17D yellow fever vaccine.

This clonotype has only a few counts. The chain combines TRBV5-1 with TRBJ2-5, with TRBD2 identical over 7 bases. V gave up 2 bases and J gave up 2 bases; unmatched junction bases: 12. CDR1 and CDR2 (germline): SGHRS, YFSETQ. There are 17 residues in the CDR3. This CDR3 is CASSFPLSTGGQETQYF. The CDR3 nucleotides are TGCGCCAGCAGCTTCCCCCTTTCGACGGGAGGACAAGAGACCCAGTACTTC.

This clonotype was counted only a few times. This chain joins TRBV4-1 and TRBJ2-3; perhaps TRBD1 as D (5 bases). The V gene's germline CDR1 is MGHRA and CDR2 YSYEKL. V lost 4 bases, J lost 2 bases, and 22 bases lay in between. CDR3 size: 18 residues. The CDR3 nucleotides read TGCGCCAGCAGCCTAGAATACCCAGACAGACCACTCACAGATACGCAGTATTTT. Encoded protein: CASSLEYPDRPLTDTQYF.

The V and J genes are TRBV10-3 and TRBJ2-3, with TRBD2 matching over 7 bases. The CDR3 is made up of 16 amino acids. Trimming at V came to 3 bases and at J to 0 bases, leaving 6 bases not matched to a gene. Germline CDR1 reads ENHRY; CDR2 reads SYGVKD. In DNA, the CDR3 is TGTGCCATCAGTGAACAGCGGGGAACTAGCACAGATACGCAGTATTTT. Protein: CAISEQRGTSTDTQYF.

This clonotype was seen a handful of times. V gene TRBV3-1 combines with J gene TRBJ2-7; D remains ambiguous. V lost 3 bases and J 0 bases, leaving 9 bases between the germline ends. This CDR3 is built from 14 residues. Germline V lookup: CDR1 LGHDT, CDR2 YNNKEL (reference sequence). This CDR3 is CASSQVRSSYEQYF. CDR3 in DNA: TGTGCCAGCAGCCAGGTCAGGAGCTCCTACGAGCAGTACTTC.

This rearrangement joins TRBV12-3 or TRBV12-4 to TRBJ1-1; tentative D call: TRBD1 (6 bases). V lost 6 bases, J lost 10 bases, and 15 bases lay in between. This CDR3 contains 12 residues. The CDR3 DNA is TGTGCCAGCAGCCGTGAAGGGGGGCGAGCTTTCTTT. The encoded protein is CASSREGGRAFF.

This clonotype was detected a few times. J is TRBJ1-6 and V is TRBV5-1; unclear D gene. The CDR3 sequence is 17 residues long. The germline V gene has CDR1 SGHRS and CDR2 YFSETQ. Deletions cut 4 bases from V and 9 bases from J, with 23 bases between. CDR3 sequence (DNA): TGCGCCAGCAGCCCCGGGGTCTTTGGGGAGTTTGGTTCACCCCTCCACTTT. Its translation is CASSPGVFGEFGSPLHF.

This clonotype was seen repeatedly, ten times or more. The V and J genes are TRBV7-9 and TRBJ2-7, with 9 bases fitting TRBD1. V lost 3 bases and J lost 6; bases outside the gene matches: 3. CDR3 length equals 13 residues. CDR1 and CDR2 from the germline V gene are SEHNR and FQNEAQ (reference sequence). This chain's CDR3 is CASSLGQGGEQYV. DNA for the CDR3: TGTGCCAGCAGCTTGGGACAGGGAGGCGAGCAGTACGTC.

The rearrangement uses TRBV4-1 and TRBJ1-1; possibly TRBD1 for D (5 bases). The CDR3 length is 18 residues. V dropped 0 bases and J dropped 3 bases, with 20 bases sitting between them. Looked up from germline, CDR1 is MGHRA and CDR2 is YSYEKL. CDR3 DNA sequence: TGCGCCAGCAGCCAAGATCTAGGCAGGGCGGGCGTGGACACTGAAGCTTTCTTT. It specifies CASSQDLGRAGVDTEAFF.

This clonotype appeared many times. The V call is TRBV29-1, the J call TRBJ2-1; TRBD2 matches 7 bases. Germline trimming cut 6 bases from V and 3 bases from J; bases unmatched to any gene: 8. The CDR3 has 14 amino acids. Germline loops: CDR1 SQVTM, CDR2 ANQGSEA. As DNA, the CDR3 is TGCAGCGTCAGGCCTAGCGGATTCTACAATGAGCAGTTCTTC. The encoded protein is CSVRPSGFYNEQFF.

The V call is TRBV5-6, the J call TRBJ1-1, with D perhaps matching TRBD1 (6 bases). V shed 0 bases and J shed 1 base, with 10 bases lying between them. In germline, CDR1 is SGHDT, CDR2 YYEEEE. CDR3 size: 15 residues. The CDR3 nucleotides are TGTGCCAGCAGCTTGGGATGGACAGAGAACACTGAAGCTTTCTTT. It yields the protein CASSLGWTENTEAFF.

The sample holds many counts of this clonotype. CDR3 in amino acids: CASSYIRARGGANVLTF. In DNA, the CDR3 is TGTGCCAGCAGTTATATCAGGGCCCGGGGTGGGGCCAACGTCCTGACTTTC. The V call is TRBV6-2 or TRBV6-3, the J call TRBJ2-6; D tentatively fits TRBD1 or TRBD2 (5 bases each). Trimming took 3 bases from V and 3 from J, leaving 15 bases between them. This CDR3 is built from 17 residues. Per germline, CDR1 MNHEY and CDR2 SVGEGT.

This clonotype was recorded a few times. V and J are TRBV20-1 and TRBJ2-6, with TRBD2 matching over 7 bases. The CDR3 covers 16 residues. Germline V gene lookup returns CDR1 DFQATT and CDR2 SNEGSKA (reference sequence). Trimming took 0 bases from V and 1 from J; bases not matched to a gene: 3. The CDR3 sequence is CSARDGGGSGANVLTF. DNA for the CDR3: TGCAGTGCTAGAGATGGGGGGGGATCTGGGGCCAACGTCCTGACTTTC.

This clonotype was observed at least ten times. CDR3 bases: TGCAGTGCTAGAGGACAGGGGATAGACAATGAGCAGTTCTTC. Its translation is CSARGQGIDNEQFF. V usage is TRBV20-1 and J usage is TRBJ2-1, with 8 bases that match TRBD1. Germline assignment: CDR1 DFQATT and CDR2 SNEGSKA (reference sequence). The V segment lost 1 base and the J segment 5 bases; nucleotides outside the gene matches: 4. The CDR3 runs to 14 residues.

A few counts support this clonotype. This chain joins TRBV15 and TRBJ2-3; D gene ambiguous. The CDR3 contains 16 residues. The V end was cut by 1 base, the J end by 0 bases, with 11 bases between. The germline CDR1 and CDR2 sequences are LNHNV and YYDKDF (reference sequence). The DNA of the CDR3 is TGTGCCACCAGCAGAGGCGCAGGTACTAGCACAGATACGCAGTATTTT. Encoded protein: CATSRGAGTSTDTQYF. Supplemented by reference TRBV15 and TRBJ2-3, the full variable domain reads DAMVIQNPRYQVTQFGKPVTLSCSQTLNHNVMYWYQQKSSQAPKLLFHYYDKDFNNEADTPDNFQSRRPNTSFCFLDIRSPGLGDTAMYLCATSRGAGTSTDTQYFGPGTRLTVL.

This clonotype was counted at least ten times. The chain recombines TRBV4-1 with TRBJ2-1; the D gene is possibly TRBD1 (6 bases). The germline V and J ends were trimmed by 0 bases and 0 bases, with 9 bases remaining between them. The CDR3 sequence is 16 residues long. Looked up from germline, CDR1 is MGHRA and CDR2 is YSYEKL. The CDR3 here is CASSQEGGSSYNEQFF. The CDR3 region has the DNA TGCGCCAGCAGCCAAGAAGGGGGAAGCTCCTACAATGAGCAGTTCTTC.

This clonotype came up a few times. The genes are TRBV7-6 and TRBJ1-1; perhaps TRBD1 as D (5 bases). This CDR3 comprises 14 residues. CDR1 is SGHVS and CDR2 is FNYEAQ in the germline V gene. V lost 5 bases and J 1 base, leaving 11 bases between the germline ends. CDR3 sequence: CASSRGTRNTEAFF. The CDR3 nucleotides are TGTGCCAGCAGCCGGGGGACCCGGAACACTGAAGCTTTCTTT.

This chain links TRBV7-9 with TRBJ1-3; D is uncertain. Germline values: CDR1 SEHNR, CDR2 FQNEAQ (reference sequence). Trimming took off 3 bases at V and 4 bases at J, with 7 bases between the two ends. This CDR3 has 13 residues. The CDR3 loop is CASSFPPGNTIYF. In nucleotides, the CDR3 is TGTGCCAGCAGCTTTCCGCCGGGAAACACCATATATTTT. Together with reference TRBV7-9 and TRBJ1-3, the CDR3 gives the full variable domain: DTGVSQNPRHKITKRGQNVTFRCDPISEHNRLYWYRQTLGQGPEFLTYFQNEAQLEKSRLLSDRFSAERPKGSFSTLEIQRTEQGDSAMYLCASSFPPGNTIYFGEGSWLTVV.